This T cell receptor (beta chain) emerged from a study of blood T cell repertoires in COVID-19. Study-level information: Acute-phase and convalescent COVID-19 samples originated in the United States, Italy and Spain.

This CDR3 comprises 15 residues. CDR1 and CDR2 from the germline V gene are DFQATT and SNEGSKA (reference sequence). V shed 3 bases, J shed 5 bases, and the junction held 10 bases outside the gene matches. Followed over time, Seattle patients had been enrolled while infection was active. Method: immunoSEQ multiplex PCR; TCRdb's copy keeps in-frame clones and lacks some. This table holds about 160,000 clones, 92% found once. The source material was peripheral blood. This TCR derives from a man aged 30 to 39 with COVID-19, enrolled during active disease. The chain employs TRBV20-1 and TRBJ2-5; 9 bases map to TRBD2. The DNA of the CDR3 is TGCAGTGCTAGTTCCGCGGGGGGGCTCTGGGAGACCCAGTACTTC. It codes for CSASSAGGLWETQYF.